The entry that follows covers one TCR beta chain sequence. The authors' processing: Reference gene primers were amplified, and this amplification served to estimate nucleated cell counts. Here immunoSEQ multiplex PCR was the method, and the copy in TCRdb shows in-frame clones only, minus some. That table is the source of V, J and clone size, and D and trimming were worked out from the DNA. The repertoire holds around 70,000 clones, with roughly nine tenths as singletons. This sample is part of a study of blood T cell repertoires in COVID-19. Turning to the study itself: The samples span acute and convalescent COVID-19 from the United States, Italy and Spain. Nucleic acid was either cDNA or gDNA, and it came from T cells, B-cell-depleted T cells, or PBMCs.

The germline gives CDR1 LGHNA, CDR2 YSLEER. The CDR3 extends over 13 amino acids. V was clipped by 4 bases and J by 6 bases, with 11 bases between them. Sequencing was performed on peripheral blood. The chain has TRBV4-3 and TRBJ2-3; TRBD2 is a possible D gene (5 bases). The receptor's source is a human donor in a cohort sampled during active COVID-19. The CDR3, as DNA: TGCGCCAGCAGCCCACTAGTATCGGATACGCAGTATTTT. This sequence encodes CASSPLVSDTQYF.